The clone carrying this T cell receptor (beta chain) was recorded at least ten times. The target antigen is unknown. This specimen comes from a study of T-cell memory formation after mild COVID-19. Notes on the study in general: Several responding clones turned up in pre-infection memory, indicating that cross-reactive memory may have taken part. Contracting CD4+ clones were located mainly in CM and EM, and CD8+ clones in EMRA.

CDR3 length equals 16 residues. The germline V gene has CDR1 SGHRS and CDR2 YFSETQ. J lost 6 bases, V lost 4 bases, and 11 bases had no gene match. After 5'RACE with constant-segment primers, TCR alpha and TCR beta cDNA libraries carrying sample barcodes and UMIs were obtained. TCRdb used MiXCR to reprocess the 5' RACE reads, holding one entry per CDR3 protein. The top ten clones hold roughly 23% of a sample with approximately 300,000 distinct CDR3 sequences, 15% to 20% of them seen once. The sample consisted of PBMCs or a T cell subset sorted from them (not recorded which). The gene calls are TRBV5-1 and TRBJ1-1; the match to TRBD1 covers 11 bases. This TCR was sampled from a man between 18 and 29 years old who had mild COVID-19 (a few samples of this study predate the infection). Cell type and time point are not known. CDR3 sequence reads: CASSVAPGQGDPEAFF. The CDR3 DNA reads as TGCGCCAGCAGCGTGGCTCCGGGACAGGGGGACCCTGAAGCTTTCTTT.